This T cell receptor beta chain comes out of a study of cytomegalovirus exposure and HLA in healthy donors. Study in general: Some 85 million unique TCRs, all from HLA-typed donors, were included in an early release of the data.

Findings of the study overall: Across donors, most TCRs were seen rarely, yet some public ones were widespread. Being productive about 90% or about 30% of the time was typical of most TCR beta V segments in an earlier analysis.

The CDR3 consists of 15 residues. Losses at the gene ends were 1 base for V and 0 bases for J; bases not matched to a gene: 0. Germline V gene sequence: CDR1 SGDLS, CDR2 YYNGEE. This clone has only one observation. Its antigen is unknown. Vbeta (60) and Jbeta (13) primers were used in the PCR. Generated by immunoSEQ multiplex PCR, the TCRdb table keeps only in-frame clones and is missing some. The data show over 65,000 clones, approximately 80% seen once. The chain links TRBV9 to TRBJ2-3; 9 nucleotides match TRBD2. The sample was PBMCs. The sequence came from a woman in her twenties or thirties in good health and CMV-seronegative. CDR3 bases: TGTGCCAGCAGCGTACTAGCGGGAAGCACAGATACGCAGTATTTT. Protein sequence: CASSVLAGSTDTQYF.